The 19 T cell receptor beta chains given below trace back to one sample, sequenced in a study of T cell responses to AZD1222 COVID-19 vaccine (dated by TCRdb to about 2021). The library came from the immunoSEQ multiplex PCR assay. Not all clones reach the TCRdb copy of this immuneACCESS table, which keeps in-frame sequences only. Checked studies attribute under half of the gap to unresolved V genes and leave the rest unexplained. Within this sample are over 20,000 clones, with more than 75% of them counted one time only. Together, the top ten hold 34% of the sample. Explained via the paper, the time point label denotes: about 28 days (+/-7) after the second vaccine dose. The sample here was peripheral blood, taken 28 days after the second AZD1222 dose. The source of these receptors is an adult who received the AZD1222 COVID-19 vaccine.

This chain connects TRBV29-1 to TRBJ2-2; D unclear. The CDR3 runs 14 residues. The ends were cut back, 6 bases at V and 1 base at J, with 12 bases in the middle. Germline assignment: CDR1 SQVTM and CDR2 ANQGSEA. This CDR3 is CSVGGRQNTGELFF. CDR3 DNA: TGCAGCGTGGGTGGCAGGCAGAACACCGGGGAGCTGTTTTTT.

This clone appeared a single time. The chain carries TRBV7-8 and TRBJ2-7; 7 positions agree with TRBD2. The CDR3 runs 13 residues. With V trimmed by 3 bases and J by 2 bases, 1 base remained unmatched. The germline V gene encodes CDR1 SGHVS and CDR2 FQNEAQ. The CDR3 loop reads CASSFAGAYEQYF. The CDR3 coding sequence is TGTGCCAGCAGCTTTGCGGGGGCCTACGAGCAGTACTTC.

The V call is TRBV23-1, the J call TRBJ1-2; D is possibly TRBD1 (5 bases). TRBV23-1 is assigned to the ORF class and has an uncertain function. This CDR3 comprises 11 residues. Trimming took off 11 bases at V and 8 bases at J, with 15 bases between the two ends. The CDR3 loop reads CAPGVFGGYTF. The CDR3 DNA reads as TGCGCCCCGGGGGTTTTCGGCGGCTACACCTTC.

This chain uses TRBV15 with TRBJ2-5; D is uncertain. The CDR3 sequence is 15 residues long. Trimming removed 2 bases at V and 0 bases at J, with 10 bases between. From germline, CDR1 is LNHNV and CDR2 YYDKDF (reference sequence). CDR3 coding DNA: TGTGCCACCAGCAGAAGCAATAACTACCAAGAGACCCAGTACTTC. Translation gives CATSRSNNYQETQYF.

This chain links TRBV3-1 (or the pseudogene TRBV3-2) with TRBJ2-1; no reliable D call. This CDR3 is 13 amino acids long. Germline CDR1 LGHDT, CDR2 YNNKEL (reference sequence). V was cut by 0 bases and J by 8 bases, with 8 bases left in between. CDR3 amino acids: CASSQDVLDEQFF. The CDR3 nucleotides are TGTGCCAGCAGCCAAGATGTCTTGGATGAGCAGTTCTTC.

The genes are TRBV5-1 and TRBJ2-1, with TRBD2 matching 7 bases. This CDR3 comprises 15 residues. Germline CDR1 and CDR2: SGHRS and YFSETQ. V shed 0 bases, J shed 0 bases, and the junction held 0 bases outside the gene matches. Written as DNA, the CDR3 is TGCGCCAGCAGCTTGGTAGCGGGCTCCTACAATGAGCAGTTCTTC. It is translated as CASSLVAGSYNEQFF.

The chain uses TRBV12-3 or TRBV12-4 and TRBJ2-7; D call uncertain. Trimming removed 1 base from V and 12 bases from J, with 13 bases in between. There are 12 residues in the CDR3. CDR3 amino acids: CASSLGETRAYF. In DNA form, the CDR3 reads TGTGCCAGCAGTTTAGGGGAAACACGGGCGTACTTC.

The J gene is TRBJ1-1, the V gene TRBV6-6, with TRBD1 matching over 8 bases. This CDR3 region has 14 residues. CDR1 is MNHNY, CDR2 SVGAGI, per germline (reference sequence). Trimming at V came to 4 bases and at J to 4 bases, leaving 5 bases not matched to a gene. The CDR3 sequence is CASSLTGGTTEAFF. CDR3 DNA: TGTGCCAGCAGTTTAACAGGGGGGACCACTGAAGCTTTCTTT.

The chain links TRBV2 to TRBJ2-2; TRBD2 matches at 8 bases. Germline V gene lookup returns CDR1 SNHLY and CDR2 FYNNEI. J lost 0 bases, V lost 8 bases, and 5 bases had no gene match. The CDR3 is 15 amino acids. CDR3 region: CASAREGPNTGELFF. CDR3 DNA: TGTGCCAGCGCCCGGGAGGGCCCGAACACCGGGGAGCTGTTTTTT.

This sequence joins TRBV28 and TRBJ1-2; 7 bases match TRBD1. Germline CDR1 reads MDHEN; CDR2 reads SYDVKM. This CDR3 comprises 13 residues. The J segment lost 8 bases and the V segment lost 5 bases, leaving 8 bases of the junction unmatched. The CDR3 reads CASSQQGWIGYTF. CDR3 DNA: TGTGCCAGCAGTCAACAGGGGTGGATAGGCTACACCTTC.

This sequence joins TRBV28 and TRBJ1-6; D is possibly TRBD1 (5 bases). V was trimmed by 7 bases and J by 7 bases, leaving 14 bases between them. The CDR3 totals 14 residues. Germline assignment: CDR1 MDHEN and CDR2 SYDVKM. The CDR3 sequence is CASTGIGVNSPLHF. In nucleotides, the CDR3 is TGTGCCAGCACAGGGATCGGTGTGAATTCACCCCTCCACTTT.

V usage is TRBV19 and J usage is TRBJ2-7; D ambiguous. Per germline, CDR1 LNHDA and CDR2 SQIVND (reference sequence). Trimming stripped 0 bases from V and 0 bases from J, with 9 bases between. The CDR3 sequence is 15 residues long. The CDR3 DNA follows: TGTGCCAGTAGTATAGAAACCTACCACTCCTACGAGCAGTACTTC. This codes for CASSIETYHSYEQYF. Looking up the rest from reference TRBV19 and TRBJ2-7 gives the full variable domain: DGGITQSPKYLFRKEGQNVTLSCEQNLNHDAMYWYRQDPGQGLRLIYYSQIVNDFQKGDIAEGYSVSREKKESFPLTVTSAQKNPTAFYLCASSIETYHSYEQYFGPGTRLTVT.

In this sample, this clone turned up once. The CDR3 region has the DNA TGTGCCAGCAGTCCCGGGGGGGCCGGGTACGAGCAGTACTTC. It specifies CASSPGGAGYEQYF. The chain recombines TRBV28 with TRBJ2-7; 8 positions match TRBD2. The V gene end was trimmed by 5 bases and the J gene end by 4 bases; junction bases not matched to a gene: 7. The V gene's germline CDR1 is MDHEN and CDR2 SYDVKM. The CDR3 runs 14 residues. The full variable domain, with the rest looked up from reference TRBV28 and TRBJ2-7, is DVKVTQSSRYLVKRTGEKVFLECVQDMDHENMFWYRQDPGLGLRLIYFSYDVKMKEKGDIPEGYSVSREKKERFSLILESASTNQTSMYLCASSPGGAGYEQYFGPGTRLTVT.

This sequence joins TRBV5-4 and TRBJ2-2; D is undetermined. V shed 6 bases and J shed 4 bases, with 13 bases lying between them. CDR1 and CDR2 from the germline V gene are SGHNT and YYREEE (reference sequence). The CDR3 is made up of 14 amino acids. CDR3: CASTKREGTGELFF. CDR3 DNA sequence: TGTGCCAGCACCAAAAGGGAAGGCACCGGGGAGCTGTTTTTT.

The chain is built from TRBV28 and TRBJ2-5, with D perhaps being TRBD1 or TRBD2 (6 bases each). Trimming took 3 bases from V and 5 from J, leaving 13 bases between them. This CDR3 is built from 14 residues. Germline V gene lookup returns CDR1 MDHEN and CDR2 SYDVKM. CDR3: CASSLLGGSETQYF. The CDR3, as DNA: TGTGCCAGCAGTTTGTTGGGGGGCTCGGAGACCCAGTACTTC.

The V and J genes are TRBV5-5 and TRBJ1-2; 8 nucleotides line up with TRBD1. V dropped 3 bases and J dropped 0; count of bases not matched to a gene: 7. The CDR3 is made up of 16 amino acids. Per the germline V gene, CDR1 is SGHKS and CDR2 is YYEKEE (reference sequence). The CDR3 DNA follows: TGTGCCAGCAGCTCTACAGGGGGGAAAGCTAACTATGGCTACACCTTC. Its protein is CASSSTGGKANYGYTF. The complete variable domain, with remaining parts taken from reference TRBV5-5 and TRBJ1-2, reads DAGVTQSPTHLIKTRGQQVTLRCSPISGHKSVSWYQQVLGQGPQFIFQYYEKEERGRGNFPDRFSARQFPNYSSELNVNALLLGDSALYLCASSSTGGKANYGYTFGSGTRLTVV.

V usage is TRBV7-8 and J usage is TRBJ2-5; 9 nucleotides match TRBD1. CDR1 SGHVS and CDR2 FQNEAQ come from the germline V gene. V was clipped by 4 bases and J by 1 base; unmatched bases: 1. The CDR3 is made up of 14 amino acids. DNA for the CDR3: TGTGCCAGCAGCTCGGACAGGGGCCAAGAGACCCAGTACTTC. Protein product: CASSSDRGQETQYF.

The chain couples TRBV19 to TRBJ2-3; D is uncertain. Germline loops: CDR1 LNHDA, CDR2 SQIVND (reference sequence). Trimming cost V 2 bases and J 4 bases, with 13 bases left between them. The CDR3 is made up of 15 amino acids. CDR3 in DNA: TGTGCCAGTAGTATATCCTCCGTGCCGCCAGATACGCAGTATTTT. As protein: CASSISSVPPDTQYF.

The chain links TRBV7-2 to TRBJ2-2; 7 nucleotides agree with TRBD2. CDR3 length: 15 amino acids. Germline CDR1 is SGHTA and CDR2 is FQGNSA. V gave up 0 bases and J gave up 7 bases; unmatched junction bases: 5. The CDR3 nucleotides are TGTGCCAGCAGCTTAGCGGGAGGGCTTGACGGGGAGCTGTTTTTT. Its translation: CASSLAGGLDGELFF.